A single sample gave rise to the 15 T cell receptor beta chains below, sequenced in a study of T cell responses to AZD1222 COVID-19 vaccine. Using immunoSEQ multiplex PCR, the repertoire was profiled, and TCRdb retains in-frame clones only, with some absent. Of around 99,000 clones in the sample, roughly 90% were seen once. The material sequenced was peripheral blood, taken on day 0 of AZD1222 vaccination. The receptors derive from an adult in good health.

This chain uses TRBV25-1 with TRBJ2-7, with 8 nucleotides matching TRBD1. This CDR3 is 16 amino acids long. Germline V CDR1 and CDR2: MGHDK, SYGVNS. The trim removed 3 bases at V and 1 base at J, leaving 8 bases unmatched. The CDR3 is CASSDVGDRFSYEQYF. In nucleotides, the CDR3 is TGTGCCAGCAGTGATGTTGGGGACAGGTTTTCCTACGAGCAGTACTTC.

The rearrangement links TRBV5-1 to TRBJ1-3; D remains unclear. Trimming removed 8 bases from V and 3 bases from J, with 12 bases in between. This CDR3 contains 13 residues. Germline assignment: CDR1 SGHRS and CDR2 YFSETQ. CDR3 region: CASSIQLGNTIYF. CDR3 bases: TGCGCCAGTAGTATACAACTTGGAAACACCATATATTTT.

This rearrangement joins TRBV7-6 to TRBJ1-3, with TRBD1 matching 11 bases. With 1 base clipped from V and 0 bases from J, the junction kept 2 bases outside the gene matches. From germline, CDR1 is SGHVS and CDR2 FNYEAQ. There are 17 residues in the CDR3. As DNA, the CDR3 is TGTGCCAGCAGCTTAGTGGACAGGGGGCTCTCTGGAAACACCATATATTTT. Translation: CASSLVDRGLSGNTIYF.

The J gene is TRBJ2-2, the V gene TRBV19, with 9 bases lining up with TRBD1. Germline lookup yields CDR1 LNHDA and CDR2 SQIVND (reference sequence). The CDR3 loop spans 16 amino acids. Germline trimming cut 3 bases from V and 0 bases from J; bases unmatched to any gene: 2. This CDR3 reads CASSIRTGANTGELFF. As DNA, the CDR3 is TGTGCCAGTAGTATTCGGACAGGGGCGAACACCGGGGAGCTGTTTTTT.

The chain carries TRBV5-1 and TRBJ2-3; no clear D. The CDR3 runs to 15 residues. V lost 0 bases and J lost 0, with 8 bases in between. CDR1 SGHRS and CDR2 YFSETQ come from the germline V gene. The DNA for the CDR3 is TGCGCCAGCAGCTTGGGGTCTGGAAGCACAGATACGCAGTATTTT. It translates to CASSLGSGSTDTQYF.

The genes are TRBV15 and TRBJ1-5; D ambiguous. The V end lost 0 bases, the J end lost 1 base, and 7 bases lay between the germline ends. Germline lookup yields CDR1 LNHNV and CDR2 YYDKDF (reference sequence). The CDR3 totals 15 residues. The CDR3: CATSRDHGSNQPQHF. The CDR3 region has the DNA TGTGCCACCAGCAGAGATCACGGAAGCAATCAGCCCCAGCATTTT.

The chain is built from TRBV14 and TRBJ2-2; a possible D gene is TRBD1 (5 bases). The CDR3 extends over 15 amino acids. Trimming stripped 1 base from V and 12 bases from J, with 18 bases between. Looked up from germline, CDR1 is SGHDN and CDR2 is FVKESK. The CDR3 is CASSQGSVPPGKLFF. In nucleotides, the CDR3 is TGTGCCAGCAGCCAAGGGTCAGTCCCACCAGGGAAGCTGTTTTTT. Full variable domain (missing parts from reference TRBV14 and TRBJ2-2): EAGVTQFPSHSVIEKGQTVTLRCDPISGHDNLYWYRRVMGKEIKFLLHFVKESKQDESGMPNNRFLAERTGGTYSTLKVQPAELEDSGVYFCASSQGSVPPGKLFFGEGSRLTVL.

Only one count was recorded for this clone. Sequence at one end of the junction differs from germline and may be a read error. The V call is TRBV5-1, the J call TRBJ1-6; 8 bases map to TRBD1. CDR1 and CDR2 (germline): SGHRS, YFSETQ. The CDR3 covers 15 residues. CDR3 nucleotides: TGCGCCAGCAGTTTGGGGACAGGCTATAATTCACCCCTCCACTTT. Its protein is CASSLGTGYNSPLHF.

This clone was counted a few times. This sequence joins TRBV6-2 or TRBV6-3 and TRBJ1-1, with a weak D call TRBD1 (6 bases). Trimming stripped 4 bases from V and 2 bases from J, with 17 bases between. This CDR3 is 16 amino acids long. Germline loops: CDR1 MNHEY, CDR2 SVGEGT. CDR3 sequence: CASSFTRGGPNTEAFF. In nucleotides, the CDR3 is TGTGCCAGCAGTTTCACCCGGGGGGGCCCCAACACTGAAGCTTTCTTT.

A note on this clone: In the same sample, other DNA sequences code for this CDR3. CDR3 coding DNA: TGTGCCAGCAGCTTAATAGACAATCAGCCCCAGCATTTT. It is translated as CASSLIDNQPQHF. This chain links TRBV7-2 with TRBJ1-5; unclear D gene. The germline CDR1 and CDR2 sequences are SGHTA and FQGNSA. This CDR3 has 13 amino acids. V lost 2 bases, J lost 3 bases, and 5 bases lay in between.

The chain employs TRBV5-6 and TRBJ2-7, with 9 nucleotides matching TRBD1. Germline V gene lookup returns CDR1 SGHDT and CDR2 YYEEEE. J was trimmed by 3 bases and V by 4 bases; bases with no gene match: 5. This CDR3 is 14 amino acids long. CDR3 region: CASSGDRAYYEQYF. DNA for the CDR3: TGTGCCAGCAGCGGGGACAGGGCCTACTACGAGCAGTACTTC.

In DNA form, the CDR3 reads TGTGCCAGCAGCTTGACCGGGACAGGGCAAGAGACCCAGTACTTC. Translating gives CASSLTGTGQETQYF. The genes are TRBV5-4 and TRBJ2-5; 9 bases line up with TRBD1. Germline V CDR1 and CDR2: SGHNT, YYREEE (reference sequence). The junction had 3 bases not matched to a gene; V was cut back by 1 base and J by 2 bases. This CDR3 comprises 15 residues.

The chain carries TRBV11-2 and TRBJ2-7, with 8 bases lining up with TRBD1. V shed 5 bases and J 0 bases; nucleotides not matched to a gene: 6. CDR1 SGHAT and CDR2 FQNNGV come from the germline V gene. This CDR3 comprises 15 residues. The CDR3, as DNA: TGTGCCAGCAGCGTTACAGGGGGTCCCTCCTACGAGCAGTACGTC. Translated: CASSVTGGPSYEQYV.

The chain carries TRBV5-1 and TRBJ1-2; TRBD1 agrees at 7 bases. Trimming removed 2 bases from V and 2 bases from J; junction bases left unmatched: 6. The CDR3 is made up of 15 amino acids. CDR1 and CDR2 (germline): SGHRS, YFSETQ. CDR3 sequence (DNA): TGCGCCAGCAGCTTATATGGGACAGACAACTATGGCTACACCTTC. Amino acid sequence: CASSLYGTDNYGYTF.

This clone was seen once. The chain is built from TRBV19 and TRBJ2-3, with a tentative D call TRBD2 (7 bases). Germline values: CDR1 LNHDA, CDR2 SQIVND (reference sequence). Deletions cut 6 bases from V and 4 bases from J, with 20 bases between. The CDR3 is made up of 16 amino acids. The CDR3, as DNA: TGTGCCAGTAGGGGGGAGGGGGTTTGGTTCTCAGATACGCAGTATTTT. Translated, it gives CASRGEGVWFSDTQYF.